These 2 T cell receptor beta chains came from one sample sequenced in a study of blood T cell repertoires in COVID-19. This table comes from immunoSEQ multiplex PCR, and its TCRdb copy is limited to in-frame clones, with some not included. The data show about 280,000 clones, around 84% seen once. The sequenced sample consisted of PBMCs or T cells enriched from blood (not recorded which). These receptors came from a man aged 35 to 55 who had been exposed to COVID-19.

The chain carries TRBV10-3 and TRBJ2-1, with TRBD1 matching over 10 bases. The CDR3 loop spans 15 amino acids. Unmatched junction bases numbered 13, after V lost 11 bases and J lost 6 bases. Germline V gene sequence: CDR1 ENHRY, CDR2 SYGVKD. CDR3 DNA: TGTGCCTCTGGCCCGGGGACAGGGGTATTCAATGAGCAGTTCTTC. The encoded protein is CASGPGTGVFNEQFF.

The gene calls are TRBV3-1 (or the pseudogene TRBV3-2) and TRBJ2-5; unclear D gene. The CDR3 extends over 12 amino acids. Germline V gives CDR1 LGHDT, CDR2 YNNKEL (reference sequence). V dropped 4 bases and J dropped 0 bases, with 3 bases sitting between them. CDR3 sequence: CASSPYQETQYF. The CDR3 bases are TGTGCCAGCAGCCCGTACCAAGAGACCCAGTACTTC.